One and the same sample provided the 19 T cell receptor beta chains below, sequenced in a study of T cells expressing NK-cell markers. TCRdb reanalyzed the 5' RACE reads, giving one entry per CDR3 protein sequence and no DNA. The clone table shows about 260,000 distinct CDR3 sequences, with the ten largest holding roughly 4.2%. The sample was blood T cells: a sorted CD56 or NKG2C T cell subset, CD4+ or CD8+ T cells, or bulk PBMC T cells (not recorded which). These receptors all stem from a woman aged 18-70 years in good health.

The CDR3 spells CASSLISPNEQFF. This sequence joins TRBV27 and TRBJ2-1; there is no DNA to check the TCRdb D call of TRBD2. CDR1 is MNHEY, CDR2 SMNVEV, per germline (reference sequence). CDR3 length equals 13 residues.

This rearrangement joins TRBV12-3 or TRBV12-4 to TRBJ2-1; the D gene TCRdb calls, TRBD2, cannot be checked with no DNA. The CDR3 is 16 amino acids. This chain's CDR3 is CASSLAAGGSVDEQFF.

The chain recombines TRBV7-3 with TRBJ2-7; TCRdb picks TRBD2, but there is no DNA to check that call. The CDR3 is made up of 15 amino acids. In germline, CDR1 is SGHTA, CDR2 FQGTGA. CDR3 region: CASSSSGRAYSEQYF.

The gene calls are TRBV30 and TRBJ1-6. CDR3 length: 11 amino acids. The germline V gene has CDR1 GTSNPN and CDR2 SVGIG (reference sequence). This CDR3 reads CAWSDEGPLHF.

The chain carries TRBV20-1 and TRBJ1-1; with no DNA, the TCRdb D assignment of TRBD1 cannot be verified. CDR1 and CDR2 (germline): DFQATT, SNEGSKA (reference sequence). The CDR3 extends over 13 amino acids. The CDR3 protein is CSAVGAANTEAFF.

The gene calls are TRBV20-1 and TRBJ2-1; TCRdb proposes TRBD2, but this gene call is untestable without DNA. From germline, CDR1 is DFQATT and CDR2 SNEGSKA (reference sequence). The length of the CDR3 is 13 residues. CDR3 in amino acids: CSAWEGLNNEQFF.

The chain employs TRBV9 and TRBJ2-2; TCRdb designates TRBD2, a call that cannot be tested without DNA. The CDR3 is 16 residues long. From germline, CDR1 is SGDLS and CDR2 YYNGEE. CDR3 in amino acids: CASSEGLAGLTGELFF.

This sequence joins TRBV20-1 and TRBJ2-2. The CDR3 is 15 residues long. Germline CDR1 reads DFQATT; CDR2 reads SNEGSKA (reference sequence). CDR3 region: CSARDRGKHTGELFF.

The chain has TRBV29-1 and TRBJ2-5; TCRdb indicates TRBD1, and absent DNA this call remains unverified. The germline V gene has CDR1 SQVTM and CDR2 ANQGSEA. The CDR3 is 12 residues long. CDR3 protein: CSAGTGVGTQYF.

The rearrangement uses TRBV10-3 and TRBJ1-1; the TCRdb call, TRBD1, lacks DNA for checking. CDR3 length equals 13 residues. Per the germline V gene, CDR1 is ENHRY and CDR2 is SYGVKD. The CDR3 is CAINRNRDSQAFF.

The chain combines TRBV4-2 with TRBJ2-1; as DNA is missing, the TRBD1 call by TCRdb cannot be tested. CDR3 length equals 19 residues. Germline V gives CDR1 LGHNA, CDR2 YNFKEQ. CDR3 protein: CASSQESGVGLGPYNEQFF.

The V and J genes are TRBV3-1 and TRBJ1-2; TCRdb lists TRBD1, though no DNA is available to test this call. Germline V gene lookup returns CDR1 LGHDT and CDR2 YNNKEL (reference sequence). The CDR3 loop spans 18 amino acids. The CDR3: CASSHPGQEGPIYYGYTF.

The rearrangement links TRBV5-1 to TRBJ2-1; absent DNA, TCRdb's TRBD1 call cannot be checked. The length of the CDR3 is 15 residues. Germline V gives CDR1 SGHRS, CDR2 YFSETQ. CDR3 sequence: CASSLDSGRYNEQFF.

The chain links TRBV11-2 to TRBJ2-1; lacking DNA, the TRBD2 call made by TCRdb goes unchecked. The CDR3 loop spans 15 amino acids. Germline V gene sequence: CDR1 SGHAT, CDR2 FQNNGV. CDR3 region: CASSLGLASLYEQFF.

This chain uses TRBV5-4 with TRBJ1-2. The CDR3 sequence is 16 residues long. Germline V lookup: CDR1 SGHNT, CDR2 YYREEE (reference sequence). CDR3 residues: CASSIPTPTANYGYTF.

V is TRBV7-2 and J is TRBJ2-5; there is no DNA to check the TCRdb D call of TRBD1. From germline, CDR1 is SGHTA and CDR2 FQGNSA. This CDR3 is built from 14 residues. The chain's CDR3 is CASSLTQGMGTQYF.

V and J are TRBV28 and TRBJ2-5; TCRdb calls TRBD2, which cannot be checked without DNA. CDR1 is MDHEN and CDR2 is SYDVKM in the germline V gene. This CDR3 has 16 amino acids. CDR3 amino acids: CASSLVTAGGRETQYF.

This sequence joins TRBV11-2 and TRBJ2-7; TCRdb returns TRBD1, unconfirmable since there is no DNA. This CDR3 contains 15 residues. Germline V CDR1 and CDR2: SGHAT, FQNNGV. The CDR3 here is CASSLSGTRTYEQYF. The full variable domain, completed using reference TRBV11-2 and TRBJ2-7, is EAGVAQSPRYKIIEKRQSVAFWCNPISGHATLYWYQQILGQGPKLLIQFQNNGVVDDSQLPKDRFSAERLKGVDSTLKIQPAKLEDSAVYLCASSLSGTRTYEQYFGPGTRLTVT.

The CDR3 spells CASNLGGQPQHF. This chain links TRBV6-1 with TRBJ1-5; TCRdb calls TRBD1, which cannot be checked without DNA. Germline V CDR1 and CDR2: MNHNS, SASEGT. The CDR3 is 12 amino acids.